The source of this T cell receptor (beta chain) is a study of Ad26.COV2.S vaccination and SARS-CoV-2 variants. Study background: Ad26.COV2.S arm of COV1001 included the donor. Findings and limits, study-wide: The placebo group had lower spike-specific TCR breadth than the vaccine recipients did.

Sequencing used immunoSEQ multiplex PCR; TCRdb keeps in-frame clones, though not all of them. The sample holds around 320,000 clones, 85% seen once. Treatment given: some 20 received Ad26.COV2.S at low or high dose, single or two shots; about five received placebo; per-sample allocation not given. Specimens were obtained on day 63 following the first vaccine or placebo injection. In Boston, the donor was an adult between 18-55 years of age. An Ad26 vector expressing Wuhan-strain SARS-CoV-2 spike served as the vaccine. Germline loops: CDR1 SGHDT, CDR2 YYEEEE. With 4 bases removed from V and 4 bases from J, the gap between germline ends came to 18 bases. The CDR3 spans 15 residues. A note on this clone: Its matching antigen is unknown.

The J gene is TRBJ2-7, the V gene TRBV5-6, with D perhaps matching TRBD2 (5 bases). The TCR was taken from a person aged 18-60 years who received the Ad26.COV2.S COVID-19 vaccine or a placebo. Source: peripheral blood, taken in a trial of Ad26.COV2.S vaccine versus placebo. The CDR3 nucleotides are TGTGCCAGCAGCGCGAGCGGACGATCCTCATACGAGCAGTACTTC. It codes for CASSASGRSSYEQYF.